Listed below are T cell receptor beta chains from one sample, sequenced in a study of blood T cell repertoires in COVID-19. Libraries were prepared by immunoSEQ multiplex PCR; TCRdb keeps only in-frame clonotypes and omits some of them. The sample records 35,000 to 45,000 clones, approximately 81% being singletons. The sequencing input was peripheral blood. The receptors here all came from a woman between 70 and 85 years old in a cohort sampled during active COVID-19. CDR3s leave out the opening cysteine and the closing phenylalanine or tryptophan. The order of the fields is D gene, J gene, V gene, CDR3 protein. The D gene is left open where the match is weak.

>-|TRBJ2-7|TRBV27
ASSSTARQQY
>TRBD1|TRBJ1-4|TRBV27
ASSPWRGPDEKLF
>TRBD1|TRBJ1-1|TRBV27
ASSLLGTVNTEAF
>-|TRBJ2-5|TRBV7-2
ASSFREETQY
>-|TRBJ1-2|TRBV30
AWSLGVNYGYT
>-|TRBJ2-3|TRBV21-1
ASSSPGRDRTDTQY
>TRBD2|TRBJ2-3|TRBV29-1
SAGGRLARTDTQY
>TRBD2|TRBJ2-1|TRBV28
ASGGLAPVEQF
>TRBD1|TRBJ1-5|TRBV5-1
ASSLAPGGDNQPQH
>-|TRBJ1-6|TRBV7-6
ASSLVQGDSPLH
>TRBD1|TRBJ1-2|TRBV19
ASSPPGQSNYGYT
>TRBD1|TRBJ2-7|TRBV3-1/TRBV3-2
ASSQEGQGTPVEQY
>-|TRBJ2-7|TRBV4-3
ASSQDAGGSSYEQY
>-|TRBJ1-4|TRBV30
AWSDGWSEKLF
>TRBD2|TRBJ2-1|TRBV10-3
AISDQLANEQF
>TRBD1|TRBJ1-2|TRBV7-2
ASSLAGTGSHYGYT
>-|TRBJ2-7|TRBV21-1
ASSAIDGCEQY
>TRBD2|TRBJ2-2|TRBV18
ASSRTSGSVNTGELF
>TRBD1|TRBJ2-1|TRBV28
ASIQGAEGVNEQF
>-|TRBJ1-5|TRBV4-3
ASSREYSSNQPQH
>TRBD1|TRBJ2-5|TRBV27
ASSSSGQHQETQY
>-|TRBJ2-6|TRBV18
ASSPRGGAGANVLT
>-|TRBJ2-1|TRBV11-1
ASSLMGGTNEQF
>-|TRBJ2-1|TRBV5-1
ASSLIAQSSYNEQF
>-|TRBJ1-5|TRBV24-1
ATSDERSDQPQH
>TRBD1|TRBJ2-5|TRBV7-2
ASTLQTGEVETQY
>TRBD2|TRBJ2-2|TRBV2
ASSGVAGDTGELF
>-|TRBJ2-5|TRBV7-9
ASSLYTGGAEQETQY
>-|TRBJ2-7|TRBV18
ASSPLRVGSLNEQY
>-|TRBJ1-3|TRBV5-4
ASSLAGASSGNTIY
>-|TRBJ1-3|TRBV10-3
AISESELSGNTIY
>TRBD1|TRBJ2-1|TRBV5-1
ASSPGGPSIHEQF
>TRBD1|TRBJ2-7|TRBV3-1/TRBV3-2
ASSLQGANYEQY
>-|TRBJ1-1|TRBV7-8
ASSLSGRGLIHTEAF
>TRBD2|TRBJ2-1|TRBV28
ASRAGLAGVRNEQF
>-|TRBJ2-3|TRBV6-4
ASSDGGTLSTDTQY
>TRBD2|TRBJ2-3|TRBV6-5
ASSQTSGRADTQY
>-|TRBJ2-7|TRBV4-3
ASSQEVSGGYGSYEQY
>TRBD1|TRBJ2-1|TRBV19
ASRKGQGVIEQF